The TCR beta chain described here comes from a study of blood T cell repertoires in COVID-19. Study at large: Whether acute or convalescent, the COVID-19 samples came from the United States, Italy and Spain. T cells, B-cell-depleted T cells, or PBMCs supplied cDNA or gDNA.

Authors' methods: How many nucleated cells were present was estimated from reference gene primer amplification. Using immunoSEQ multiplex PCR, the repertoire was profiled, and TCRdb retains in-frame clones only, with some absent. V and J calls and clone size are given by that table; D and trimming were obtained from the DNA. The sample yields about 28,000 clones, approximately 88% seen once. V shed 6 bases, J shed 2 bases, and the junction held 11 bases outside the gene matches. The CDR3 sequence is 17 residues long. In germline, CDR1 is LNHDA, CDR2 SQIVND (reference sequence). The chain couples TRBV19 to TRBJ1-1; 11 bases fit TRBD1. This TCR was recovered from a human donor in a cohort sampled during active COVID-19. The source material was peripheral blood. DNA of the CDR3: TGTGCCAGTAGGCCTGGACAGGGGGCAATAGATAACACTGAAGCTTTCTTT. This sequence encodes CASRPGQGAIDNTEAFF.